This T cell receptor beta chain comes out of a study of OX40 agonist ivuxolimab in advanced cancers. Study-wide background: The study gave patients intravenous ivuxolimab at 0.01 to 10 mg/kg every 2 weeks. Of the patients, three showed partial responses, one with hepatocellular carcinoma and two with cutaneous melanoma. Hepatocellular carcinoma, melanoma, renal cell or head and neck cancer affected the dose-escalation patients.

The V and J ends lost 6 bases and 0 bases respectively, with 6 bases between them. Germline V gene data show CDR1 as MDHEN and CDR2 as SYDVKM. CDR3 length: 13 residues. Assay: immunoSEQ multiplex PCR; the TCRdb copy retains only in-frame clones and omits some. Of about 25,000 clones detected, approximately 82% appear once; the ten largest clones hold around 20%. A note on this clone: Antigen specificity is unknown.

Study-wide findings and caveats: A proportion of nonresponders additionally exhibited low normalized T-cell clonal expansion.

The source of this sequence is an adult with an advanced solid tumor such as melanoma, head and neck, liver or kidney cancer. The specimen was CD4+ or CD8+ T cells sorted from blood, collected in a trial of the OX40 agonist ivuxolimab. J is TRBJ1-3 and V is TRBV28; no reliable D call. CDR3 bases: TGTGCCAGCAGAAGTCCCTCTGGAAACACCATATATTTT. This encodes CASRSPSGNTIYF.